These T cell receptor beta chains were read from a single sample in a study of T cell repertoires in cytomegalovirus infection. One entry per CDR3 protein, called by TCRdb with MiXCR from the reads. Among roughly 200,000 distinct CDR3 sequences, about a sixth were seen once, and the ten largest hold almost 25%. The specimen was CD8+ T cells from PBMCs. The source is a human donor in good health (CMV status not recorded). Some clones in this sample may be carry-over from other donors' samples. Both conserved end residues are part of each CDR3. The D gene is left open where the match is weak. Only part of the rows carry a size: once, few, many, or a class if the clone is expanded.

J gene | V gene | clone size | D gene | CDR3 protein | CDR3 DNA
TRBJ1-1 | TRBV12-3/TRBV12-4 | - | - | CASSLRYMNTEAFF | TGTGCCAGCAGTTTGCGCTACATGAACACTGAAGCTTTCTTT
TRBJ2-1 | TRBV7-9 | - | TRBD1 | CASSLAAKTGHNEQFF | TGTGCCAGCAGCTTAGCGGCAAAGACAGGGCACAATGAGCAGTTCTTC
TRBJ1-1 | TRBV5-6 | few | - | CASSLEANTEAFF | TGTGCCAGCAGCTTGGAGGCGAACACTGAAGCTTTCTTT
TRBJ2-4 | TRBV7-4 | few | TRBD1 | CASSFLQGQRNRANIQYF | TGTGCCAGCAGCTTCCTCCAGGGACAGCGGAATAGGGCAAACATTCAGTACTTC
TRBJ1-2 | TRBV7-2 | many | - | CASSLVFSAGKDGYTF | TGTGCCAGCAGCTTAGTGTTTTCCGCAGGGAAGGATGGCTACACCTTC
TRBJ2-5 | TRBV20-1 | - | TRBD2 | CSARDRRAGGLNQETQYF | TGCAGTGCTAGAGATCGGCGGGCGGGGGGCCTTAACCAAGAGACCCAGTACTTC
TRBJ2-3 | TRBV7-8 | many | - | CASSFEDSSYTDTQYF | TGTGCCAGCAGCTTTGAGGACAGCTCGTACACAGATACGCAGTATTTT
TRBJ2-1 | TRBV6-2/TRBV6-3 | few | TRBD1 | CASSFSRDSPYNEQFF | TGTGCCAGCAGTTTCTCCCGGGACAGTCCCTACAATGAGCAGTTCTTC
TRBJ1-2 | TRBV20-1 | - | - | CSALTGSFYGYTF | TGCAGTGCCTTAACAGGCTCTTTCTATGGCTACACCTTC
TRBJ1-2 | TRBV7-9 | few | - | CASSPPGLKTYGYTF | TGTGCCAGCAGCCCCCCGGGACTCAAGACGTATGGCTACACCTTC
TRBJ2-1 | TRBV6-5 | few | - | CASSYSSRGQAVQFF | TGTGCCAGCAGTTACTCTTCGCGGGGCCAAGCGGTGCAGTTCTTC
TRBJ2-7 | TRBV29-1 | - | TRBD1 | CSVIWTGAGEQYF | TGCAGCGTCATATGGACAGGGGCGGGGGAGCAGTACTTC
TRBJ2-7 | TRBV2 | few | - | CASSEANRDYEQYF | TGTGCCAGCAGTGAAGCGAACAGAGACTACGAGCAGTACTTC
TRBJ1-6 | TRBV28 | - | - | CASSLLGISAYNSPLHF | TGTGCCAGCAGTTTATTGGGGATCAGCGCCTATAATTCACCCCTCCACTTT
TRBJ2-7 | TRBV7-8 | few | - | CASSLQTGRLYEQYF | TGTGCCAGCAGCTTACAGACAGGGAGGTTGTACGAGCAGTACTTC
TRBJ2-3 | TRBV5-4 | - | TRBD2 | CASSSAGTTSTDTQYF | TGTGCCAGCAGCTCCGCCGGGACTACAAGCACAGATACGCAGTATTTT
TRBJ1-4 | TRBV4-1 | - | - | CASSHRGGDPNEKLFF | TGCGCCAGCAGCCACCGAGGGGGGGACCCTAATGAAAAACTGTTTTTT
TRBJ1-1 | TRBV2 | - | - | CASTGFTEAFF | TGTGCCAGTACAGGGTTCACTGAAGCTTTCTTT
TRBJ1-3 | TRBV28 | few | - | CASSSLDGGNTIYF | TGTGCCAGCAGTTCCCTTGACGGGGGAAACACCATATATTTT
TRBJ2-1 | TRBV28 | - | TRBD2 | CASNAGGYYNEQFF | TGTGCCAGCAATGCGGGGGGGTACTACAATGAGCAGTTCTTC
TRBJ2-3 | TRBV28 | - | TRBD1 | CASSRDRTSTDTQYF | TGTGCCAGCAGTCGGGACAGGACTAGCACAGATACGCAGTATTTT
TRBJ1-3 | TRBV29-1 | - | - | CSVEGWNTIYF | TGCAGCGTTGAAGGGTGGAACACCATATATTTT
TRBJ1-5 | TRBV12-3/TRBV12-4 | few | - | CASSTRTVESNQPQHF | TGTGCCAGCAGTACCCGGACGGTCGAAAGCAATCAGCCCCAGCATTTT
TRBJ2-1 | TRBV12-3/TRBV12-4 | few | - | CASTPPGANEQFF | TGTGCCAGCACCCCACCGGGGGCCAATGAGCAGTTCTTC
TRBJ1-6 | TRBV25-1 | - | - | CASSEVTDSPLHF | TGTGCCAGCAGTGAAGTGACGGATTCACCCCTCCACTTT
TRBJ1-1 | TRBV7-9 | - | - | CASSLVGPQGAFF | TGTGCCAGCAGCTTAGTGGGCCCCCAAGGAGCTTTCTTT
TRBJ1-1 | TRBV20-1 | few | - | CSASWNTEAFF | TGCAGTGCTAGTTGGAACACTGAAGCTTTCTTT
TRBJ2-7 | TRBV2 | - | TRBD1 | CASSVGGAAYEQYF | TGTGCCAGCAGTGTAGGGGGCGCCGCCTACGAGCAGTACTTC
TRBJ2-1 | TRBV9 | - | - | CASSPPGTSSYNEQFF | TGTGCCAGCAGCCCCCCCGGGACATCTTCCTACAATGAGCAGTTCTTC
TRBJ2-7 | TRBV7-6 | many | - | CASSPLTGSLVLGEQYF | TGTGCCAGCAGTCCATTAACAGGGTCCCTAGTCCTCGGGGAGCAGTACTTC
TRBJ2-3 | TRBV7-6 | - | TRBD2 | CASSELDLAGGPDTQYF | TGTGCCAGCAGCGAACTCGACCTAGCGGGGGGCCCAGATACGCAGTATTTT
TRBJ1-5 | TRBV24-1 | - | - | CATSGGSFGAQHF | TGTGCCACCAGTGGAGGCAGCTTCGGAGCCCAGCATTTT
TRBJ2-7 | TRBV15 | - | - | CATSRDITYEQYF | TGTGCCACCAGCAGAGATATCACCTACGAGCAGTACTTC
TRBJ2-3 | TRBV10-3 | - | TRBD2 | CAISERGGPSTDTQYF | TGTGCCATCAGTGAGCGCGGGGGGCCTAGCACAGATACGCAGTATTTT
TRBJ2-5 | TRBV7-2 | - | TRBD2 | CASRGLAGGVETQYF | TGTGCCAGCAGGGGATTGGCGGGGGGTGTTGAGACCCAGTACTTC
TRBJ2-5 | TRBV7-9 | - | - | CASSSRPQGFAETQYF | TGTGCCAGCAGCTCAAGACCACAGGGATTTGCAGAGACCCAGTACTTC
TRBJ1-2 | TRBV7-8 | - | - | CASSTLTLANYGYTF | TGTGCCAGCAGCACGCTAACTTTAGCTAACTATGGCTACACCTTC
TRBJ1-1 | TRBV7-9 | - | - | CASSLGLYLDTEAFF | TGTGCCAGCAGCTTAGGGTTATATTTGGACACTGAAGCTTTCTTT
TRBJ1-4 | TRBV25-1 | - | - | CASSVVWGEKLFF | TGTGCCAGCAGTGTGGTATGGGGTGAAAAACTGTTTTTT
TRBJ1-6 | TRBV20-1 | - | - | CSARAAGSSYNSPLHF | TGCAGTGCTAGAGCTGCAGGGAGCTCCTATAATTCACCCCTCCACTTT